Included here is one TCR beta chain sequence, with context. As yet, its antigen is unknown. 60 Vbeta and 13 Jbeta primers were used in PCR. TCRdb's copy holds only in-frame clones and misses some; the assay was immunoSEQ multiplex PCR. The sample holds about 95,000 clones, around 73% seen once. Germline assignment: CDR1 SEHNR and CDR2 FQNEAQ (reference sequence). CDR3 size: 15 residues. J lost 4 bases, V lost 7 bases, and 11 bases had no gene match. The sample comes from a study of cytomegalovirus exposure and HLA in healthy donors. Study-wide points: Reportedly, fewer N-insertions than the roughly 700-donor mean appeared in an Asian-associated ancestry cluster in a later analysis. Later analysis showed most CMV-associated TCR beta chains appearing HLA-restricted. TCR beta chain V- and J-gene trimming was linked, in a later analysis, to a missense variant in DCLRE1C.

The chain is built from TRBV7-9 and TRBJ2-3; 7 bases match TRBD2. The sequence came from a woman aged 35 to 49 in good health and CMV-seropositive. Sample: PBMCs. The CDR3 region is CASTPQAGVADTQYF. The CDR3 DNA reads TGTGCCAGCACCCCCCAGGCGGGAGTAGCAGATACGCAGTATTTT.